This TCR beta chain comes out of a study of blood T cells in healthy people across ages. Whole-study findings and limits: Estimates drawn from one million T cells were deemed to understate diversity. The long-lived group displayed more naive CD4+ cells, plus higher diversity, than the aged donors did. PBMCs left unsorted prevented a conclusive naive versus antigen-experienced comparison.

Points on this clonotype: No antigen is known for it.

Germline assignment: CDR1 MNHNY and CDR2 SVGAGI (reference sequence). V shed 2 bases and J shed 6 bases, with 8 bases lying between them. The CDR3 is made up of 14 amino acids. Combining a sample-barcoded 5' primer with a J-beta primer mix, a second PCR ran for roughly 7 to 11 cycles. Each cDNA molecule received a tag from a template-switch adaptor that had 12 random nucleotides. A single record per CDR3 protein comes from TCRdb applying MiXCR to the 5' RACE reads. Among hundreds of thousands of distinct CDR3 sequences listed, approximately 53% were seen once. Source material: blood. The source is a man aged 35 to 55 in good health. The rearrangement uses TRBV6-6 and TRBJ1-6, with a tentative D call TRBD1 (5 bases). The CDR3 here is CASSYKGVNSPLHF. CDR3 coding DNA: TGTGCCAGCAGTTACAAAGGGGTTAATTCACCCCTCCACTTT.